This T cell receptor (beta chain) originates from a study of identifying expanded T cells in peripheral blood. On this clone: Its target is not known.

The study's findings and limits: Across healthy donors, higher total template counts meant significantly greater approximately two-week count variance.

The table came from immunoSEQ multiplex PCR; TCRdb's copy has only in-frame clones and leaves some out. The table shows about 82,000 clones, with approximately 90% occurring only once. This CDR3 is 16 amino acids long. V dropped 3 bases and J dropped 3 bases, with 15 bases sitting between them. CDR1 and CDR2 from the germline V gene are LGHNA and YSLEER. J is TRBJ1-3 and V is TRBV4-3; D is perhaps TRBD1 (6 bases). Sequencing used blood. This receptor was identified in a person aged 18 to 70 in good health. This CDR3 reads CASSHGDKMGGNTIYF. The DNA for the CDR3 is TGCGCCAGCAGCCATGGGGACAAGATGGGTGGAAACACCATATATTTT.